The clone carrying this T cell receptor (beta chain) was recorded only once. The data are from a study of shared clonotypes between healthy human individuals. V gave up 5 bases and J gave up 4 bases; unmatched junction bases: 9. CDR3 length: 15 residues. Germline CDR1 and CDR2: MDHEN and SYDVKM. Genomic DNA from each subset was divided evenly over several immunoSEQ plates. Assay used: immunoSEQ multiplex PCR; TCRdb lists only in-frame clones, some missing. In the table there are about 2,100,000 clones, around 93% of which are singletons. Cells designated naive CD8 were CD45RO-negative and were positively selected for CCR7, with terminally differentiated effector memory CD45RA+ cells excluded.

The sequence derives from a man in his late teens or twenties in good health. Some clones in this sample may be carry-over from other donors' samples. The sequencing sample was made of naive CD8+ T cells from PBMCs. The chain combines TRBV28 with TRBJ2-5; 8 bases match TRBD2. The CDR3 is CASSARTSLRETQYF. The CDR3 bases are TGTGCCAGCAGTGCCCGGACTAGCTTGCGAGAGACCCAGTACTTC.